This passage covers 32 T cell receptor beta chains from one sample sequenced in a study of early T cells in non-severe SARS-CoV-2 infection. MiXCR, applied by TCRdb to the 5' RACE reads, yields one record per CDR3 protein. The table shows around 30,000 distinct CDR3 sequences, with 5.7% occurring only once. Sample: whole blood. The source is an adult who was a healthcare worker with PCR-confirmed SARS-CoV-2 infection or an uninfected control (not recorded which).

The sample holds a few counts of this clonotype. V gene TRBV5-4 combines with J gene TRBJ2-2; unclear D gene. Germline CDR1 reads SGHNT; CDR2 reads YYREEE (reference sequence). The CDR3 has 13 residues. Trimming removed 2 bases at V and 6 bases at J, with 8 bases between. The DNA for the CDR3 is TGTGCCAGCAGCTTAGCAGTCGCCGGGGAGCTGTTTTTT. The encoded protein is CASSLAVAGELFF.

This clonotype occurred a few times. V usage is TRBV7-9 and J usage is TRBJ2-1, with TRBD2 matching 14 bases. V lost 6 bases, J lost 9 bases, and 7 bases stayed unmatched. From germline, CDR1 is SEHNR and CDR2 FQNEAQ (reference sequence). CDR3 length: 15 amino acids. In DNA form, the CDR3 reads TGTGCCAGCAGACCCCCGGGACTAGCGGGAGTTGAGCAGTTCTTC. It codes for CASRPPGLAGVEQFF.

This clonotype was seen only a few times. J is TRBJ1-4 and V is TRBV3-1; 7 nucleotides match TRBD1. The CDR3 loop spans 14 amino acids. Trimming cost V 1 base and J 8 bases; bases outside gene matches: 4. The germline gives CDR1 LGHDT, CDR2 YNNKEL (reference sequence). The CDR3 loop reads CASSQGDSREKLFF. In DNA form, the CDR3 reads TGTGCCAGCAGCCAAGGGGACAGTCGAGAAAAACTGTTTTTT.

Ten or more counts support this clonotype. The chain has TRBV20-1 and TRBJ1-5; D not resolved. This CDR3 has 14 amino acids. The germline CDR1 and CDR2 sequences are DFQATT and SNEGSKA (reference sequence). The ends were cut back, 3 bases at V and 0 bases at J, with 9 bases in the middle. CDR3 in amino acids: CSARQAYSNQPQHF. In DNA, the CDR3 is TGCAGTGCTAGGCAGGCCTATAGCAATCAGCCCCAGCATTTT.

This clonotype appeared a single time. This may come from a read error, since a much larger clone is one base off. The chain carries TRBV20-1 and TRBJ2-7; 9 bases are a match to TRBD1. CDR3 length: 11 residues. Germline lookup yields CDR1 DFQATT and CDR2 SNEGSKA (reference sequence). Here the CDR3 reads CRPGQGPEQHF. CDR3 coding DNA: TGCCGCCCGGGACAGGGCCCCGAGCAGCACTTC.

This clonotype was counted many times. This chain links TRBV10-1 with TRBJ2-3; 14 bases map to TRBD2. This CDR3 is 14 amino acids long. V lost 3 bases to trimming and J lost 13 bases; unmatched junction nucleotides: 6. The germline V gene has CDR1 WNHNN and CDR2 SYGVQD (reference sequence). CDR3 sequence: CASSEGLAGGVKYF. CDR3 nucleotides: TGCGCCAGCAGTGAAGGACTAGCGGGAGGCGTCAAGTATTTT.

Only a few counts were recorded for this clonotype. Compared with germline, one end of the junction differs, possibly owing to a read error. This sequence joins TRBV6-2 or TRBV6-3 and TRBJ2-1, with 7 nucleotides matching TRBD1. The CDR3 covers 15 residues. From germline, CDR1 is MNHEY and CDR2 SVGEGT. For the CDR3, the DNA is TGTACCAGCAGTGCAACAGGGGTCCCCTACAATGAGCAGTTCTTC. Translated, it gives CTSSATGVPYNEQFF.

This chain links TRBV7-6 with TRBJ1-2; D is unclear. The CDR3 is made up of 13 amino acids. Germline V gene sequence: CDR1 SGHVS, CDR2 FNYEAQ. Trimming took off 1 base at V and 2 bases at J, with 5 bases between the two ends. CDR3 sequence: CASSLGGNYGYTF. The CDR3 nucleotides read TGTGCCAGCAGCTTAGGAGGGAACTATGGCTACACCTTC.

Of note for this clonotype: One junction end disagrees with the germline gene, perhaps due to a read error. The V call is TRBV18, the J call TRBJ1-2, with D perhaps TRBD1 (6 bases). Germline-derived CDR1 and CDR2 are KGHSH and LQKENI. The CDR3 sequence is 14 residues long. The CDR3 protein is CDSSANREPNGYTF. The CDR3 bases are TGTGACAGCTCGGCAAACAGGGAACCAAATGGCTACACCTTC.

This clonotype has ten or more counts. J is TRBJ2-1 and V is TRBV7-3; 7 positions agree with TRBD1. The CDR3 is 15 amino acids. The trim removed 5 bases at V and 4 bases at J, leaving 8 bases unmatched. From germline, CDR1 is SGHTA and CDR2 FQGTGA. The CDR3 protein is CASSQGVGRYNEQFF. CDR3 nucleotide sequence: TGTGCCAGCAGCCAGGGGGTTGGGAGATACAATGAGCAGTTCTTC.

The chain is built from TRBV28 and TRBJ2-4, with 11 bases fitting TRBD2. The CDR3 is 18 residues long. The J segment lost 0 bases and the V segment lost 4 bases, leaving 8 bases of the junction unmatched. Germline CDR1 and CDR2: MDHEN and SYDVKM. The CDR3 DNA reads as TGTGCCAGCAGTTCCGGGACTAGCGGAGTCCTAGCCAAAAACATTCAGTACTTC. This sequence encodes CASSSGTSGVLAKNIQYF. Combining the CDR3 with reference TRBV28 and TRBJ2-4 gives the whole variable domain DVKVTQSSRYLVKRTGEKVFLECVQDMDHENMFWYRQDPGLGLRLIYFSYDVKMKEKGDIPEGYSVSREKKERFSLILESASTNQTSMYLCASSSGTSGVLAKNIQYFGAGTRLSVL.

This clonotype was detected ten times or more. The rearrangement uses TRBV28 and TRBJ2-3; D is possibly TRBD1 (6 bases). This CDR3 region has 15 residues. CDR1 and CDR2 from the germline V gene are MDHEN and SYDVKM. V lost 5 bases and J lost 2, with 14 bases in between. In nucleotides, the CDR3 is TGTGCCAGCAGTAATGCAGGGGCAACCACAGATACGCAGTATTTT. This encodes CASSNAGATTDTQYF.

This clonotype has a count of ten or more. J is TRBJ2-7 and V is TRBV25-1; TRBD1 might be the D (6 bases). Trimming removed 5 bases at V and 3 bases at J, with 11 bases between. Germline values: CDR1 MGHDK, CDR2 SYGVNS. The CDR3 sequence is 13 residues long. This chain's CDR3 is CASSSRDNYEQYF. CDR3 DNA sequence: TGTGCCAGCAGTAGCAGGGACAACTACGAGCAGTACTTC.

This clonotype has at least ten counts. The genes are TRBV5-1 and TRBJ1-2, with TRBD1 matching 9 bases. Germline V gene sequence: CDR1 SGHRS, CDR2 YFSETQ. CDR3 length: 15 residues. The V segment lost 4 bases and the J segment 4 bases; nucleotides outside the gene matches: 8. CDR3 sequence reads: CASSPGQGGSYGYTF. Written as DNA, the CDR3 is TGCGCCAGCAGCCCGGGACAGGGAGGGTCCTATGGCTACACCTTC.

V and J are TRBV18 and TRBJ2-3; 11 bases match TRBD2. This CDR3 region has 15 residues. CDR1 and CDR2 from the germline V gene are KGHSH and LQKENI. Germline trimming cut 3 bases from V and 5 bases from J; bases unmatched to any gene: 4. For the CDR3, the DNA is TGTGCCAGCTCACCGGGACTAGCGGAGGGAGATACGCAGTATTTT. Amino acid sequence: CASSPGLAEGDTQYF. Complete variable domain (other parts from reference TRBV18 and TRBJ2-3): NAGVMQNPRHLVRRRGQEARLRCSPMKGHSHVYWYRQLPEEGLKFMVYLQKENIIDESGMPKERFSAEFPKEGPSILRIQQVVRGDSAAYFCASSPGLAEGDTQYFGPGTRLTVL.

This clonotype was detected ten times or more. V and J are TRBV20-1 and TRBJ2-3, with D unresolved. Deletions cut 3 bases from V and 7 bases from J, with 17 bases between. Germline CDR1 DFQATT, CDR2 SNEGSKA (reference sequence). This CDR3 has 14 amino acids. CDR3 DNA: TGCAGTGCTAGCCCCCTGAGTCCCCCGAATACGCAGTATTTT. It translates to CSASPLSPPNTQYF.

This clonotype was counted ten times or more. This sequence joins TRBV30 and TRBJ2-3, with D perhaps matching TRBD2 (6 bases). CDR1 is GTSNPN and CDR2 is SVGIG in the germline V gene (reference sequence). Trimming took 8 bases from V and 2 from J, leaving 17 bases between them. The CDR3 length is 14 residues. CDR3 in DNA: TGTGCCCACCGGCGGAGGGGCTCCACAGATACGCAGTATTTT. Protein sequence: CAHRRRGSTDTQYF.

V usage is TRBV7-2 and J usage is TRBJ2-1; D is ambiguous. CDR1 is SGHTA, CDR2 FQGNSA, per germline. V lost 6 bases and J lost 10, with 13 bases in between. CDR3 length: 12 residues. The CDR3 nucleotides are TGTGCCAGCAGACCGCCGATGGGGGAGCAGTTCTTC. It encodes CASRPPMGEQFF.

This clonotype was seen a handful of times. The chain combines TRBV7-9 with TRBJ2-7, with 7 bases fitting TRBD1. Germline V gene data show CDR1 as SEHNR and CDR2 as FQNEAQ (reference sequence). The J segment lost 3 bases and the V segment lost 5 bases, leaving 7 bases of the junction unmatched. The CDR3 length is 14 residues. The chain's CDR3 is CASSPRDSHYEQYF. CDR3 nucleotides: TGTGCCAGCAGCCCTCGGGACAGCCACTACGAGCAGTACTTC.

The rearrangement joins TRBV14 to TRBJ2-1; 9 bases agree with TRBD1. V gave up 3 bases and J gave up 8 bases; unmatched junction bases: 8. Germline CDR1 SGHDN, CDR2 FVKESK. The CDR3 is 15 residues long. Here the CDR3 reads CASSQRDREVDEQFF. For the CDR3, the DNA is TGTGCCAGCAGCCAGAGGGACAGGGAGGTTGATGAGCAGTTCTTC.

This chain joins TRBV10-3 and TRBJ1-2, with 8 bases that match TRBD1. Germline CDR1 is ENHRY and CDR2 is SYGVKD. V dropped 10 bases and J dropped 4; count of bases not matched to a gene: 5. This CDR3 spans 12 amino acids. The CDR3: CASGQGSYGYTF. CDR3 in DNA: TGTGCCAGCGGACAGGGCTCCTATGGCTACACCTTC.

This clonotype was observed many times. This chain links TRBV29-1 with TRBJ2-3; TRBD2 aligns across 9 bases. The trim removed 4 bases at V and 5 bases at J, leaving 7 bases unmatched. CDR3 length equals 14 residues. Germline V gene data show CDR1 as SQVTM and CDR2 as ANQGSEA. The CDR3: CSVAGSGRKDTQYF. CDR3 nucleotide sequence: TGCAGCGTTGCCGGTAGCGGGAGAAAAGATACGCAGTATTTT.

This clonotype was counted many times. The V and J genes are TRBV5-1 and TRBJ2-1, with TRBD2 identical over 10 bases. The CDR3 is made up of 15 amino acids. The V and J ends lost 2 bases and 9 bases, in that order; junction bases with no gene match: 8. Per the germline V gene, CDR1 is SGHRS and CDR2 is YFSETQ. The CDR3 DNA reads TGCGCCAGCAGCTTAGGTAGCGGGAGGAAGGGTGAGCAGTTCTTC. Its protein product is CASSLGSGRKGEQFF.

This clonotype came up many times. The V gene is TRBV12-3 or TRBV12-4, the J gene TRBJ2-2, with a possible D match to TRBD2 (5 bases). V was pared by 4 bases and J by 2 bases, with 11 bases between. The CDR3 is 15 residues long. As DNA, the CDR3 is TGTGCCAGCAGTTCGAGGGCGGTAAACACCGGGGAGCTGTTTTTT. It encodes CASSSRAVNTGELFF.

This clonotype was observed a few times. The gene calls are TRBV20-1 and TRBJ2-1; 15 nucleotides agree with TRBD2. The CDR3 consists of 17 residues. Germline V gives CDR1 DFQATT, CDR2 SNEGSKA (reference sequence). The ends lost 6 bases at V and 9 bases at J; junction bases unmatched: 15. CDR3 sequence: CSAPGLAGGIVDFEQFF. For the CDR3, the DNA is TGCAGTGCACCGGGACTAGCGGGAGGAATAGTTGATTTTGAGCAGTTCTTC.

At least ten counts were recorded for this clonotype. The V and J genes are TRBV20-1 and TRBJ2-3, with 9 positions matching TRBD2. Per the germline V gene, CDR1 is DFQATT and CDR2 is SNEGSKA (reference sequence). After removal of 5 bases from V and 3 bases from J, the junction contained 6 bases not matched to a gene. The CDR3 consists of 14 residues. The CDR3 reads CSAQRGATTDTQYF. The CDR3 DNA reads as TGCAGTGCTCAGCGGGGGGCGACGACAGATACGCAGTATTTT.

The DNA of the CDR3 is TGTGCCAGCAGTGGAAGCCCGACAGGGCAAGAGACCCAGTACTTC. Residues: CASSGSPTGQETQYF. V and J are TRBV27 and TRBJ2-5; 7 nucleotides line up with TRBD1. Germline V gene lookup returns CDR1 MNHEY and CDR2 SMNVEV (reference sequence). V shed 5 bases and J 2 bases; nucleotides not matched to a gene: 8. There are 15 residues in the CDR3.

This clonotype was counted at least ten times. The genes are TRBV4-1 and TRBJ1-1; 9 bases line up with TRBD1. The CDR3 contains 14 residues. Germline V lookup: CDR1 MGHRA, CDR2 YSYEKL. The trim removed 4 bases at V and 8 bases at J, leaving 8 bases unmatched. As DNA, the CDR3 is TGCGCCAGCAGCCTCAGCGGACAGGGGCGGGAAGCTTTCTTT. Amino acid sequence: CASSLSGQGREAFF.

This clonotype came up many times. The chain couples TRBV7-9 to TRBJ2-7; TRBD1 is a possible D gene (6 bases). Trimming shortened V by 2 bases and J by 6 bases, and 11 bases separated the two germline ends. CDR3 length equals 13 residues. Germline lookup yields CDR1 SEHNR and CDR2 FQNEAQ (reference sequence). CDR3 DNA sequence: TGTGCCAGCAGCTTAACAGGGAACGGCGAGCAGTACTTC. Translating gives CASSLTGNGEQYF.

This clonotype was seen more than once but under ten times. The chain employs TRBV4-2 and TRBJ1-4; the D gene is possibly TRBD1 (6 bases). CDR3 length: 13 residues. The V end lost 2 bases, the J end lost 5 bases, and 6 bases lay between the germline ends. Per the germline V gene, CDR1 is LGHNA and CDR2 is YNFKEQ. The CDR3 loop is CASSQTGNEKLFF. CDR3 DNA sequence: TGTGCCAGCAGCCAAACAGGGAATGAAAAACTGTTTTTT.

This clonotype was counted many times. The genes are TRBV20-1 and TRBJ1-4; no definite D call. The CDR3 extends over 17 amino acids. Trimming stripped 0 bases from V and 8 bases from J, with 22 bases between. From germline, CDR1 is DFQATT and CDR2 SNEGSKA (reference sequence). The CDR3 DNA reads TGCAGTGCTAGAGAGAGAGGTTTAGGCTTGAACTTCGAAAAACTGTTTTTT. Its protein product is CSARERGLGLNFEKLFF.

This chain connects TRBV7-6 to TRBJ2-3; D remains ambiguous. The V gene's germline CDR1 is SGHVS and CDR2 FNYEAQ. V gave up 5 bases and J gave up 4 bases, with 13 bases separating them. The length of the CDR3 is 14 residues. The CDR3 coding sequence is TGTGCCAGCAGCGCCGACGGACGGGCAGATACGCAGTATTTT. It translates to CASSADGRADTQYF.